The clone carrying this T cell receptor (beta chain) was counted a few times. This sample is part of a study of identical twins. The authors used template switching to add a universal primer site and gave cDNA unique molecular identifiers. TCRdb fed the 5' RACE reads into MiXCR, producing one record per CDR3 protein. The sample holds 550,000 to 800,000 distinct CDR3 sequences, around 7.5% seen once. The same sample was also used in a study of yellow fever vaccine responses in identical twins.

The source is a woman younger than 30 in good health. The sequenced material came from PBMCs.

The CDR3 loop reads CASSFSYRDEQFF. CDR3 in DNA: TGTGCCAGCAGTTTTTCCTACCGAGATGAGCAGTTCTTC. The gene calls are TRBV12-3 or TRBV12-4 and TRBJ2-1; the D is unclear. The CDR3 is 13 amino acids. Trimming left V 3 bases short and J 8 bases short, with 11 bases between.